This is a list of T cell receptor beta chains from one sample in a study of neurological immune-mediated disorders. TCRdb processed the 5' RACE reads anew with MiXCR; each CDR3 protein has one entry. The sample includes roughly 42,000 distinct CDR3 sequences, roughly 13% of them seen just once. Sequencing used PBMCs. The source of these receptors is a man aged 25-45 years in good health. CDR3s include the opening cysteine and the closing phenylalanine or tryptophan. D genes are given only for firm matches. Clone size, where shown, is once, few, many, or a class for clones that have expanded.

clone_size d_call j_call cdr3_length v_call cdr3_nt cdr3_aa
many . TRBJ2-3 18 TRBV7-8 TGTGCCAGCAGCTTAGACCCAGGTCTAGCCTATAGCACAGATACGCAGTATTTT CASSLDPGLAYSTDTQYF
many . TRBJ2-7 11 TRBV3-1 TGTGCCAGCAGTAAAGACTACGAGCAGTACTTC CASSKDYEQYF
many . TRBJ1-6 13 TRBV29-1 TGCAGCGTTGTGGAGGGAGTGAATTCACCCCTCCACTTT CSVVEGVNSPLHF
many TRBD2 TRBJ2-7 15 TRBV14 TGTGCCAGCAGCTATGGGAGGGTCAGTTCGTACGAGCAGTACTTC CASSYGRVSSYEQYF
many . TRBJ2-1 16 TRBV11-2 TGTGCCAGCAGCCTATCGGTTGGGGTTCCCTACAATGAGCAGTTCTTC CASSLSVGVPYNEQFF
many . TRBJ2-4 13 TRBV28 TGTGCCAGCATCGAGCCCGCGGGGGCCATTCAGTACTTC CASIEPAGAIQYF
many . TRBJ2-7 11 TRBV7-2 TGTGCCAGCAGCTTCAGGGGCGTGCAGTACTTC CASSFRGVQYF
many TRBD1 TRBJ2-1 14 TRBV19 TGTGCCAGTACGAGGGGGCCCATCTACAATGAGCAGTTCTTC CASTRGPIYNEQFF
many . TRBJ2-7 13 TRBV11-2 TGTGCCAGCAGCTTCGGCAGATCCTACGAGCAGTACTTC CASSFGRSYEQYF
many . TRBJ2-2 14 TRBV12-3/TRBV12-4 TGTGCCAGCAGTTTAACAGGGTGGACCGGGGAGCTGTTTTTT CASSLTGWTGELFF
few . TRBJ1-2 14 TRBV19 TGTGCCAGTAGTTACCGGGGGGGAGAGGATGGCTACACCTTC CASSYRGGEDGYTF
many TRBD2 TRBJ2-1 17 TRBV5-1 TGCGCCAGCAGCAGAATGCCGGGGGGGAAGACCTACAATGAGCAGTTCTTC CASSRMPGGKTYNEQFF
many . TRBJ2-7 15 TRBV24-1 TGTGCCACCATGATTGGGCGAGGGGACTCCTACGAGCAGTACTTC CATMIGRGDSYEQYF
many . TRBJ2-7 17 TRBV27 TGTGCCAGCAGTTTATCAAGGGGAGACAGCTACCCTTACGAGCAGTACTTC CASSLSRGDSYPYEQYF
many TRBD1 TRBJ2-5 14 TRBV10-3 TGTGCCATCAGTGATCAGGGGGCTCAAGAGACCCAGTACTTC CAISDQGAQETQYF
many . TRBJ2-5 14 TRBV24-1 TGTGCCACCAGTGATTTGCGCACAGCGGAGACCCAGTACTTC CATSDLRTAETQYF
few . TRBJ2-5 13 TRBV6-6 TGTGCCAGCAGTCGACAGATCCAAGAGACCCAGTACTTC CASSRQIQETQYF
many . TRBJ1-6 15 TRBV5-1 TGCGCCAGCAGCCCAGCCGGACTCAACGGGACACCCCTCCACTTT CASSPAGLNGTPLHF
many TRBD2 TRBJ2-3 15 TRBV5-5 TGTGCCAGCAGCTTGGCGGGCGGGGGAATAGATACGCAGTATTTT CASSLAGGGIDTQYF
many . TRBJ2-3 12 TRBV5-1 TGCGCCAGCAGCTTAAGGTTGGATACGCAGTATTTT CASSLRLDTQYF
many . TRBJ2-5 13 TRBV7-3 TGTGCCAGCAGCCGCTCGATCCAAGAGACCCAGTACTTC CASSRSIQETQYF
many . TRBJ2-2 17 TRBV14 TGTGCCAGCAGCCAAGCCGGGAGAACAGCGAACACCGGGGAGCTGTTTTTT CASSQAGRTANTGELFF
many . TRBJ2-3 16 TRBV15 TGTGCCACCAGCAGAGATGGGACCAGTGGCACAGATACGCAGTATTTT CATSRDGTSGTDTQYF
. TRBD1 TRBJ1-5 17 TRBV28 TGTGCCAGCAGCCATAGTAGGGGGCTCCTGGGCAATCAGCCGCAGCATTTT CASSHSRGLLGNQPQHF
many . TRBJ2-2 17 TRBV15 TGTGCCACCAGCAGAGATTATCAAGCTTTTAGCACCGGGGAGCTGTTTTTT CATSRDYQAFSTGELFF
many . TRBJ2-7 10 TRBV24-1 TGTGCCACCAGTGTCGGCGAGCGGTACTTC CATSVGERYF
many . TRBJ2-2 16 TRBV25-1 TGTGCCAGCAGTGAGGGCGGGTGGCTCGGCGCCGGGGAGCTGTTTTTT CASSEGGWLGAGELFF
many . TRBJ2-5 14 TRBV9 TGTGCCAGCAGTGCGGACTGGAACCAAGAGACCCAGTACTTC CASSADWNQETQYF
many . TRBJ2-5 13 TRBV20-1 TGCAGCTTCCCCCGGGGATACCAAGAGACCCAGTACTTC CSFPRGYQETQYF
many TRBD2 TRBJ2-2 14 TRBV20-1 TGCAGTGCTAGCGGGGGGGGCTACACCGGGGAGCTGTTTTTT CSASGGGYTGELFF
many . TRBJ2-2 15 TRBV20-1 TGCAGTGCTAGAGATCTTGGGGGCCGGTACGGGGAGCTGTTTTTT CSARDLGGRYGELFF
many TRBD1 TRBJ2-1 15 TRBV5-1 TGCGCCAGCAGCTTACAGGACAGGGGACGCAATGAGCAGTTCTTC CASSLQDRGRNEQFF
many TRBD1 TRBJ1-5 15 TRBV2 TGTGCCAGCAGGGGTATGGGACAGTTCAATCAGCCCCAGCATTTT CASRGMGQFNQPQHF
medium-sized TRBD2 TRBJ2-5 15 TRBV20-1 TGCAGTGCGAAGCGGCCTAGCGGGGAACAAGAGACCCAGTACTTC CSAKRPSGEQETQYF
many . TRBJ2-2 14 TRBV5-7 TGTGCCAGCAGCTTGGTCTGGGGGCACGGGGAGCTGTTTTTT CASSLVWGHGELFF
many . TRBJ2-3 15 TRBV27 TGTGCCAGTCCCCTCGGGAGAGGGGGCGATTATACGCAGTATTTT CASPLGRGGDYTQYF
many TRBD1 TRBJ2-2 18 TRBV5-1 TGCGCCAGCAGCCACCCATGGGACAGGGGGCGAGGCACCGGGGAGCTGTTTTTT CASSHPWDRGRGTGELFF